Listed below are T cell receptor beta chains from one sample, sequenced in a study of shared clonotypes between healthy human individuals. Repertoires were generated with immunoSEQ multiplex PCR, while TCRdb's copy carries only in-frame clones and drops some. The profile covers about 600,000 clones, with 97% appearing a single time and around 0.057% taken by the ten largest. Sequenced material: naive CD4+ T cells sorted from blood. The receptors were sampled from a young woman in good health. Both conserved end residues are part of each CDR3. D genes are given only for firm matches. Size values are once, few and many counts, or a class for expanded clones, and some rows have none.

D	V	size	J	CDR3	DNA
.	TRBV6-5	.	TRBJ1-6	CASSRQDNSPLHF	TGTGCCAGCAGTCGACAGGATAATTCACCCCTCCACTTT
TRBD2	TRBV19	.	TRBJ2-1	CASTGSGRSSYNEQFF	TGTGCCAGTACCGGTAGCGGGAGAAGTTCCTACAATGAGCAGTTCTTC
.	TRBV5-1	.	TRBJ1-2	CASSLAEQGLIPYGYTF	TGCGCCAGCAGCTTGGCCGAACAGGGCCTAATTCCGTATGGCTACACCTTC
TRBD2	TRBV18	.	TRBJ2-7	CASSPAGGTKYEQYF	TGTGCCAGCTCACCGGCGGGAGGGACAAAGTACGAGCAGTACTTC
.	TRBV7-9	.	TRBJ2-1	CASSLAAGSYNEQFF	TGTGCCAGCAGCTTAGCCGCGGGCTCCTACAATGAGCAGTTCTTC
TRBD1	TRBV28	once	TRBJ1-4	CASSTYRTGDEKLFF	TGTGCCAGCAGTACCTACAGGACAGGGGATGAAAAACTGTTTTTT
.	TRBV19	.	TRBJ2-1	CASSPSLIQYNEQFF	TGTGCCAGTAGTCCATCCCTAATACAGTACAATGAGCAGTTCTTC
.	TRBV6-5	once	TRBJ1-4	CASNAGSLDEKLFF	TGTGCCAGCAACGCCGGGTCCTTAGATGAAAAACTGTTTTTT
TRBD1	TRBV4-1	.	TRBJ2-7	CASSQTGTDEQYF	TGCGCCAGCAGCCAGACAGGGACCGACGAGCAGTACTTC
TRBD1	TRBV7-9	.	TRBJ1-2	CASSLLQGDGGYTF	TGTGCCAGCAGCTTGCTGCAGGGGGACGGTGGCTACACCTTC
.	TRBV19	.	TRBJ2-3	CASSGRVQDTQYF	TGTGCCAGTAGTGGACGGGTCCAAGATACGCAGTATTTT
.	TRBV11-3	.	TRBJ2-1	CASSRGGVTGSNEQFF	TGTGCCAGCAGCAGAGGGGGGGTAACAGGGAGTAATGAGCAGTTCTTC
TRBD2	TRBV11-2	.	TRBJ2-1	CASRELAGDYNEQFF	TGTGCCAGCAGAGAACTAGCGGGAGATTACAATGAGCAGTTCTTC